This TCR beta chain was identified during a study of graft-versus-host responses after intestinal transplantation. Study summary: Recipients underwent multivisceral, liver-intestinal, or isolated intestinal transplants. The whole recipient group had anti-thymocyte globulin induction followed by tacrolimus and steroids for roughly three years. General observations from the study: Ileal or blood samples showed some GvH clones first, and such clones were also found in recipient marrow. There was an association between peak levels of circulating GvH clones and early post-transplant HvG declines.

Only in-frame clones appear in the TCRdb table, and some are missing; sequencing was by immunoSEQ multiplex PCR. The profile covers 35,000 to 45,000 clones, with approximately 93% appearing a single time and over 0.2% taken by the ten largest. Notes on this clone: Its antigen is not known.

CDR3 length: 13 residues. Germline assignment: CDR1 SGHNT and CDR2 YYREEE (reference sequence). Trimming took off 0 bases at V and 0 bases at J, with 3 bases between the two ends. The rearrangement joins TRBV5-4 to TRBJ1-2; D ambiguous. The sequencing used unstimulated CD4+ T cells sorted from spleen or lymph node cells, collected before transplant. The clonotype originates from a human donor who was the organ donor for an intestinal transplant. The CDR3 coding sequence is TGTGCCAGCAGCTTGGCAGCTAACTATGGCTACACCTTC. It codes for CASSLAANYGYTF. The whole variable domain, remainder taken from reference TRBV5-4 and TRBJ1-2, is ETGVTQSPTHLIKTRGQQVTLRCSSQSGHNTVSWYQQALGQGPQFIFQYYREEENGRGNFPPRFSGLQFPNYSSELNVNALELDDSALYLCASSLAANYGYTFGSGTRLTVV.